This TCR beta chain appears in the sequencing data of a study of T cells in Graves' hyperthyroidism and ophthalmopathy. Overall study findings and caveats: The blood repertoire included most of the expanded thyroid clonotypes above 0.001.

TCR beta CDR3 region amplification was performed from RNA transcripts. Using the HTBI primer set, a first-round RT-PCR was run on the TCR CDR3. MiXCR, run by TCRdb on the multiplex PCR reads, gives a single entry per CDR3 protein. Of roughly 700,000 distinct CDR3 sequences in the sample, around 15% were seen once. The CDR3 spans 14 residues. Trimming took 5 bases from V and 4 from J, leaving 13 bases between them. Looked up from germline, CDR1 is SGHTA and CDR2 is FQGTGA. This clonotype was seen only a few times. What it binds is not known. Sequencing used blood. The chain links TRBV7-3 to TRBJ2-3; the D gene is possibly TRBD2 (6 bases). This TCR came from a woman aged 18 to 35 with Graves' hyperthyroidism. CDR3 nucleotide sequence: TGTGCCAGCAGCCTTTCTAGCGCGGCAGATACGCAGTATTTT. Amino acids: CASSLSSAADTQYF.